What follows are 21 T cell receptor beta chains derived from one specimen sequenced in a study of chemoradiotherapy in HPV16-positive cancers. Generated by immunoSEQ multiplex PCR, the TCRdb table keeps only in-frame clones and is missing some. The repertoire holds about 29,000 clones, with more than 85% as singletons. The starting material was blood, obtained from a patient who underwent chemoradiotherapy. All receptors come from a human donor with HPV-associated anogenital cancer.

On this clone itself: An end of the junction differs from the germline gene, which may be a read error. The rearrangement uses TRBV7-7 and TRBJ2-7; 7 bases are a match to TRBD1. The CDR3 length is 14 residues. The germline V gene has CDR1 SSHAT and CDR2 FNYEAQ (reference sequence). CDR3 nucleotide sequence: TGTGCTAGCAGCCCCGAGGGGGCCTCCTACGAGCAGTACTTC. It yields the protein CASSPEGASYEQYF.

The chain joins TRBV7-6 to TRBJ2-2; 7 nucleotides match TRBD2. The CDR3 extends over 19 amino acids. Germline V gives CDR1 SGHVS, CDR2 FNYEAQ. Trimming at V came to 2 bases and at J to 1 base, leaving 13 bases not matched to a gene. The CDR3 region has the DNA TGTGCCAGCAGCTTATCGGGGTCGATCGGACTAGTGAACACCGGGGAGCTGTTTTTT. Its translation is CASSLSGSIGLVNTGELFF. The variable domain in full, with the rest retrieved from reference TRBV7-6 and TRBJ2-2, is GAGVSQSPRYKVTKRGQDVALRCDPISGHVSLYWYRQALGQGPEFLTYFNYEAQQDKSGLPNDRFSAERPEGSISTLTIQRTEQRDSAMYRCASSLSGSIGLVNTGELFFGEGSRLTVL.

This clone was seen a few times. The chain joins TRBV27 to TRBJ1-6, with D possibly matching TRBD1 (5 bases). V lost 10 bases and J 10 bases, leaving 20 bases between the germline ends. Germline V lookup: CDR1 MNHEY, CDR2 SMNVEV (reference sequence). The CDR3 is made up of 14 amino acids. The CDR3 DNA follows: TGTGCCACCGCCCCGGTGGGGGGAATATCACCCCTCCACTTT. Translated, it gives CATAPVGGISPLHF.

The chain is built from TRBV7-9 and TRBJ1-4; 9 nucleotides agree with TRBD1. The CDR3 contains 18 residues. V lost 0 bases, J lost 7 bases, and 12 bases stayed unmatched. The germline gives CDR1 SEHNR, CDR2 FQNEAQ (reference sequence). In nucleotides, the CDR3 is TGTGCCAGCAGCTTAGCCCAAACCCGGGACAGGGTTGGTGAAAAACTGTTTTTT. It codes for CASSLAQTRDRVGEKLFF.

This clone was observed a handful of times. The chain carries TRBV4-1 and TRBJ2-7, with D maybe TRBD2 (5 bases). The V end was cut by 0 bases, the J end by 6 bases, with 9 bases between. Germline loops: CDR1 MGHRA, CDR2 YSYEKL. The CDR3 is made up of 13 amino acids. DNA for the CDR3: TGCGCCAGCAGCCAAGACGGGGTAGGCGAGCAGTACTTC. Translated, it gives CASSQDGVGEQYF.

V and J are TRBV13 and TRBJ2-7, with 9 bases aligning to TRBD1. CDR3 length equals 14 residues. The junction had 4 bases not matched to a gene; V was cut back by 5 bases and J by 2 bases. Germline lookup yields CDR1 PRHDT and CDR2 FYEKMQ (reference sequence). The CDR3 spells CASSPGTGPYEQYF. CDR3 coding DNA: TGTGCCAGCAGCCCCGGGACAGGGCCCTACGAGCAGTACTTC.

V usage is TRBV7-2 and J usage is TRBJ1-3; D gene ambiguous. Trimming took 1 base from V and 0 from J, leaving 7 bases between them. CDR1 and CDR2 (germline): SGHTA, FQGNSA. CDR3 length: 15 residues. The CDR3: CASSLDSISGNTIYF. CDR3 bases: TGTGCCAGCAGCTTAGACTCGATCTCTGGAAACACCATATATTTT.

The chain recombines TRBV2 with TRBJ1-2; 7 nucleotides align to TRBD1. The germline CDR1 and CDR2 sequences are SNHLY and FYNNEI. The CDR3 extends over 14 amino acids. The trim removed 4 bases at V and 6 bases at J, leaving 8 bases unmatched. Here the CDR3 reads CASSVTGSRNGYTF. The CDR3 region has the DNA TGTGCCAGCAGTGTGACAGGGTCCAGGAATGGCTACACCTTC. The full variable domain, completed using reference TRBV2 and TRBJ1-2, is EPEVTQTPSHQVTQMGQEVILRCVPISNHLYFYWYRQILGQKVEFLVSFYNNEISEKSEIFDDQFSVERPDGSNFTLKIRSTKLEDSAMYFCASSVTGSRNGYTFGSGTRLTVV.

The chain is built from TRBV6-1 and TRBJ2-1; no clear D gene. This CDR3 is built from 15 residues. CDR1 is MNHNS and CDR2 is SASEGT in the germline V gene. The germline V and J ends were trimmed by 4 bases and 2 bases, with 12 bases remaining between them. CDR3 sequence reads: CASSVVAFAYNEQFF. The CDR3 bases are TGTGCCAGCAGTGTAGTAGCATTTGCCTACAATGAGCAGTTCTTC.

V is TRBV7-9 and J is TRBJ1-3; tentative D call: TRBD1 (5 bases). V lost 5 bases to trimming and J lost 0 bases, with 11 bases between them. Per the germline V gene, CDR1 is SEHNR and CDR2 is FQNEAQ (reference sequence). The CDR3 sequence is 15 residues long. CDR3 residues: CASSEPGTSGNTIYF. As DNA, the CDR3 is TGTGCCAGCAGCGAACCGGGGACCTCTGGAAACACCATATATTTT.

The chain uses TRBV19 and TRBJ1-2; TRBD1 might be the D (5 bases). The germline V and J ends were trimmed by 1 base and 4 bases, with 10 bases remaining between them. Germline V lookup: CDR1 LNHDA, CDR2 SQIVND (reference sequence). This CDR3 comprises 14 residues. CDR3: CASSIAGGGYGYTF. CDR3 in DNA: TGTGCCAGTAGTATAGCCGGGGGAGGCTATGGCTACACCTTC.

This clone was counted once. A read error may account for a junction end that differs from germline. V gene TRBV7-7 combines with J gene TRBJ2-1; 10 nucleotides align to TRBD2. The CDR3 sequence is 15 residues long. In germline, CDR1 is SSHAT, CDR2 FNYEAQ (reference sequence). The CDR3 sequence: CASSYGLAAIHEQFF. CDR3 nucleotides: TGTGCTAGCAGCTATGGACTAGCGGCCATCCATGAGCAGTTCTTC.

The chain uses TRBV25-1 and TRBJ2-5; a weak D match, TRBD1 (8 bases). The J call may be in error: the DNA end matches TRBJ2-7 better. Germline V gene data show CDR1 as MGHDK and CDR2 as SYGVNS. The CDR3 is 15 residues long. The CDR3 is CASRNRGEGAYEQYF. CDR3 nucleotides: TGTGCCAGCAGGAACAGGGGGGAGGGGGCCTACGAGCAGTACTTC.

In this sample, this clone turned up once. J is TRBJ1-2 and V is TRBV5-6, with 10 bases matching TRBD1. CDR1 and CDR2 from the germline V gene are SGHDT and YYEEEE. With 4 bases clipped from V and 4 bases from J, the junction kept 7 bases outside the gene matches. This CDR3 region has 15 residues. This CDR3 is CASSLRDRGSYGYTF. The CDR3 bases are TGTGCCAGCAGCCTGCGGGACAGGGGTTCCTATGGCTACACCTTC. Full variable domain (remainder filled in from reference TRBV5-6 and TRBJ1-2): DAGVTQSPTHLIKTRGQQVTLRCSPKSGHDTVSWYQQALGQGPQFIFQYYEEEERQRGNFPDRFSGHQFPNYSSELNVNALLLGDSALYLCASSLRDRGSYGYTFGSGTRLTVV.

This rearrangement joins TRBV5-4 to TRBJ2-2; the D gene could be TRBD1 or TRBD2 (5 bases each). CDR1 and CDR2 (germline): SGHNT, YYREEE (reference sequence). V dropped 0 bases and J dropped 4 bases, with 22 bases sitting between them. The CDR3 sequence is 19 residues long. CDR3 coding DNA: TGTGCCAGCAGCTTGGTTAGCATTTGGGACGGAGGCCCCACCGGGGAGCTGTTTTTT. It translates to CASSLVSIWDGGPTGELFF.

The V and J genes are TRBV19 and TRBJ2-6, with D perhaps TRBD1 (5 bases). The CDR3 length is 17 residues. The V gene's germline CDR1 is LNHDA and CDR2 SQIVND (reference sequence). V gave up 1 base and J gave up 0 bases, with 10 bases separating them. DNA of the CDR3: TGTGCCAGTAGTATAGTGCAGGGTCGCTCTGGGGCCAACGTCCTGACTTTC. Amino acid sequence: CASSIVQGRSGANVLTF.

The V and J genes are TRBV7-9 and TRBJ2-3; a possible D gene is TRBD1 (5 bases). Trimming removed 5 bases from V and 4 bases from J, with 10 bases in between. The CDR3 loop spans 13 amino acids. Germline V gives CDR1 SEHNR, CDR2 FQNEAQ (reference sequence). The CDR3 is CASSQQVADTQYF. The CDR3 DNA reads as TGTGCCAGCAGCCAACAGGTGGCAGATACGCAGTATTTT.

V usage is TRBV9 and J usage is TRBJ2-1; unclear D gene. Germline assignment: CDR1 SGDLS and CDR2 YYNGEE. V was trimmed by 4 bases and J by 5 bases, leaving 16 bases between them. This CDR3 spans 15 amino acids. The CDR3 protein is CASSPGLNPNNEQFF. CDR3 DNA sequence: TGTGCCAGCAGCCCCGGCCTCAACCCGAACAATGAGCAGTTCTTC.

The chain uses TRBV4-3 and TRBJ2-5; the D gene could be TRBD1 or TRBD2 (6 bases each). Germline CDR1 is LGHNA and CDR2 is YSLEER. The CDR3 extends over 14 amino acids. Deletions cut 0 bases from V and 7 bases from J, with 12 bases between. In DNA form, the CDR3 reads TGCGCCAGCAGCCAAGAGGGGGGCCGGGGGACCCAGTACTTC. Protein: CASSQEGGRGTQYF.

The chain's CDR3 is CASSLGLAINEQFF. In nucleotides, the CDR3 is TGTGCCAGCAGCTTGGGACTAGCAATTAATGAGCAGTTCTTC. The chain combines TRBV5-5 with TRBJ2-1; 7 bases fit TRBD2. In germline, CDR1 is SGHKS, CDR2 YYEKEE (reference sequence). The CDR3 contains 14 residues. Trimming took 0 bases from V and 7 from J; bases not matched to a gene: 4.

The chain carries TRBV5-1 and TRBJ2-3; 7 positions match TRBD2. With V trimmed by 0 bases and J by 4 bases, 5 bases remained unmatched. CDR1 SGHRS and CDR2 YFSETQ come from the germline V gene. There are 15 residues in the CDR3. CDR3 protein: CASSLVTSKADTQYF. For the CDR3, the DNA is TGCGCCAGCAGCTTGGTGACTAGCAAAGCAGATACGCAGTATTTT. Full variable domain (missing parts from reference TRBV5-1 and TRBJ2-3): KAGVTQTPRYLIKTRGQQVTLSCSPISGHRSVSWYQQTPGQGLQFLFEYFSETQRNKGNFPGRFSGRQFSNSRSEMNVSTLELGDSALYLCASSLVTSKADTQYFGPGTRLTVL.